This TCR beta chain is from a study of blood T cells in healthy people across ages. The CDR3 has 15 residues. The ends were cut back, 0 bases at V and 4 bases at J, with 14 bases in the middle. Germline CDR1 GTSNPN, CDR2 SVGIG (reference sequence). For the second PCR, which ran for 7 to 11 cycles, a sample-barcoded 5' primer and a J-beta primer mix were used. TCRdb called the 5' RACE reads again in MiXCR, with one record for every CDR3 protein. The data contain 1.5 million to 2 million distinct CDR3 sequences, approximately 28% of them seen just once; the ten biggest clones take up 6.5% to 8.5%. A word on this clonotype: Its specificity is unknown.

Points from the study as a whole: Diversity of TCR beta per million T cells declined in a roughly linear way with age.

This chain connects TRBV30 to TRBJ2-3; D possibly corresponds to TRBD2 (6 bases). The source is a woman younger than 45 in good health. Sequenced: blood. CDR3 DNA sequence: TGTGCCTGGAGTGTAAAGGAGGGGCGGGCAGATACGCAGTATTTT. Its translation: CAWSVKEGRADTQYF.